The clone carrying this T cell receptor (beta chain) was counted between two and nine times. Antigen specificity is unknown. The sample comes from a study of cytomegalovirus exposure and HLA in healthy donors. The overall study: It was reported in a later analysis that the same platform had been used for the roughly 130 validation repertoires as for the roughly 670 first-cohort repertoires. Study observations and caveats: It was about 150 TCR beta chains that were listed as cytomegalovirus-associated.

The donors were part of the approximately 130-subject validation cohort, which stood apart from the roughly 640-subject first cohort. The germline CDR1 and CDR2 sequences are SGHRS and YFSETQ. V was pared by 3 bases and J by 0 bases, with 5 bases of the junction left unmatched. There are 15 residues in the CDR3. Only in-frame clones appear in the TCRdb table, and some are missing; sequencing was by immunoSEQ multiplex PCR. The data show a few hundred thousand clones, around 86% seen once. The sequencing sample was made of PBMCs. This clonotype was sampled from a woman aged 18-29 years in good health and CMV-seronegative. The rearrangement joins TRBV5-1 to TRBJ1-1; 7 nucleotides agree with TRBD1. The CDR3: CASSSHQGVNTEAFF. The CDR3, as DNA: TGCGCCAGCAGCTCGCATCAGGGGGTGAACACTGAAGCTTTCTTT.